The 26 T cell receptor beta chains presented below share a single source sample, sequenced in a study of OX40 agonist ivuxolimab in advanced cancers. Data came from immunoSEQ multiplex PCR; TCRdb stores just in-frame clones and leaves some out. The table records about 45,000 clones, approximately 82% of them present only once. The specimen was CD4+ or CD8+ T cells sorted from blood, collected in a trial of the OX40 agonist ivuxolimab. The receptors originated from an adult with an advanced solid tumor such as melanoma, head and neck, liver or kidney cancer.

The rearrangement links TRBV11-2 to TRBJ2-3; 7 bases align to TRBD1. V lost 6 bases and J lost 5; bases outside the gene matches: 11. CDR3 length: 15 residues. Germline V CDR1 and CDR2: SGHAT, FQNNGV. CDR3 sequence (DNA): TGTGCCAGCAGAACTCGACAGGGTCATGGAGATACGCAGTATTTT. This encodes CASRTRQGHGDTQYF.

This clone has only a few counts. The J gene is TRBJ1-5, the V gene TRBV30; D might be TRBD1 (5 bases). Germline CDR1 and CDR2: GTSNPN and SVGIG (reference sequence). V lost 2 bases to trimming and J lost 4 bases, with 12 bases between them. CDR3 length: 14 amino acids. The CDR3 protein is CAWSPGRPNQPQHF. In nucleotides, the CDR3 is TGTGCCTGGAGTCCGGGACGGCCTAATCAGCCCCAGCATTTT.

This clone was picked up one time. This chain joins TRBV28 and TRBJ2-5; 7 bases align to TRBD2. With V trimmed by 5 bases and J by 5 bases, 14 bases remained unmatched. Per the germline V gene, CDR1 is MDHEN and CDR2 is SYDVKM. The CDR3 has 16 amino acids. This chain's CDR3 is CASSLGGRGGKETQYF. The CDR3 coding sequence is TGTGCCAGCAGTCTGGGTGGTCGGGGAGGGAAGGAGACCCAGTACTTC.

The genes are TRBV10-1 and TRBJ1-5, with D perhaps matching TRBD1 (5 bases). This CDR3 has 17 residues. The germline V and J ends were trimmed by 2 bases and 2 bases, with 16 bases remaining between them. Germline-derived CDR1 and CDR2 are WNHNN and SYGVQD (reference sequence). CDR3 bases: TGCGCCAGCAGTGAGGTTAGAGGGGAAGGTCGCAATCAGCCCCAGCATTTT. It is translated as CASSEVRGEGRNQPQHF.

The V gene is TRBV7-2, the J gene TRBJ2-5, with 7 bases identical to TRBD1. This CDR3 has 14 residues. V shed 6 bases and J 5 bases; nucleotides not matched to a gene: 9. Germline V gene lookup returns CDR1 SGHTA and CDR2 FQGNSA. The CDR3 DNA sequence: TGTGCCAGCAGTGGTGGACAGGTGGGCGAGACCCAGTACTTC. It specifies CASSGGQVGETQYF.

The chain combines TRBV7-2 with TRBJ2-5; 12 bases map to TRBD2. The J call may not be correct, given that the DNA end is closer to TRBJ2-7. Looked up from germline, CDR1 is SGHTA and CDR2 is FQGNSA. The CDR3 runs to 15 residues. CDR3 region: CASSSLAGGNYEQYF. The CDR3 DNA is TGTGCCAGCAGCTCACTAGCGGGGGGCAACTACGAGCAGTACTTC.

CDR3 in amino acids: CASSSRPGNQPQHF. The CDR3 nucleotides are TGTGCCAGCAGCTCACGACCGGGCAATCAGCCCCAGCATTTT. The chain combines TRBV11-2 with TRBJ1-5, with no clear D. The V gene lost 4 bases and the J gene lost 2 bases, with 9 bases spanning the gap. Germline CDR1 is SGHAT and CDR2 is FQNNGV. The CDR3 extends over 14 amino acids.

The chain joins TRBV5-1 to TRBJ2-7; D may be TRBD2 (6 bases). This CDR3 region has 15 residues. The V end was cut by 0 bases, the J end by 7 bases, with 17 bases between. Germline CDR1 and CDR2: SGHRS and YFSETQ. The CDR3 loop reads CASSLGGLGIREQYF. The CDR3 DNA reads TGCGCCAGCAGCTTGGGGGGACTTGGTATTAGGGAGCAGTACTTC.

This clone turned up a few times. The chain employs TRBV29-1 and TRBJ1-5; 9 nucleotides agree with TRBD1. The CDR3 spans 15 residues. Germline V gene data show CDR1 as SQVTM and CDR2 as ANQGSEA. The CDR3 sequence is CGVGTGNNKGQPQHF. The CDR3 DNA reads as TGCGGGGTTGGGACAGGGAATAATAAGGGTCAGCCCCAGCATTTT.

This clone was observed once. The CDR3 spells CASSTRLAVEQYF. The CDR3, as DNA: TGTGCCAGCAGCACCAGACTGGCCGTGGAGCAGTACTTC. V usage is TRBV7-2 and J usage is TRBJ2-7; the D is unclear. The germline gives CDR1 SGHTA, CDR2 FQGNSA. CDR3 length: 13 amino acids. V was clipped by 5 bases and J by 7 bases, with 15 bases between them.

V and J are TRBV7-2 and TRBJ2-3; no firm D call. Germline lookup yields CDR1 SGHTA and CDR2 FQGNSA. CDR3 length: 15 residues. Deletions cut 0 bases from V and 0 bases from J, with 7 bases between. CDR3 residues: CASSLASLSTDTQYF. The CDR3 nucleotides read TGTGCCAGCAGCTTAGCATCCCTTAGCACAGATACGCAGTATTTT.

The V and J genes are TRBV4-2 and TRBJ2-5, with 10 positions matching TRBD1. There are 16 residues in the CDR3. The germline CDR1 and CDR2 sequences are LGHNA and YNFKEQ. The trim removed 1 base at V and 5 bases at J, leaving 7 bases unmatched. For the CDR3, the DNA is TGTGCCAGCAGCCAAGCCGGGACAGGGGACTCGGAGACCCAGTACTTC. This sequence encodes CASSQAGTGDSETQYF.

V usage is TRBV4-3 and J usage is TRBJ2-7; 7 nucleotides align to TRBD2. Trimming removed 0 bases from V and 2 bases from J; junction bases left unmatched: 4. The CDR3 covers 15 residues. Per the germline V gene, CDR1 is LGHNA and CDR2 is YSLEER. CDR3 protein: CASSQEGGSPYEQYF. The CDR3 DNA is TGCGCCAGCAGCCAAGAGGGGGGGTCCCCCTACGAGCAGTACTTC.

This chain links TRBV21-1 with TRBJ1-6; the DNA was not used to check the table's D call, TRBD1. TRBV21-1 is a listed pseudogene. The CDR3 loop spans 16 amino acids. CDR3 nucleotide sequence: TGTGCCAGCAGCGGGCAGGAAAGCTCCTATAATTCACCCCTCCACTTT. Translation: CASSGQESSYNSPLHF.

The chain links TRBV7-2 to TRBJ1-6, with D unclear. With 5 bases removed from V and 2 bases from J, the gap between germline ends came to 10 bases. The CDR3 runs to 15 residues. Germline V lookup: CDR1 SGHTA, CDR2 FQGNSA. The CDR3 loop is CASSLGSTYNSPLHF. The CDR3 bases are TGTGCCAGCAGCCTAGGAAGCACCTATAATTCACCCCTCCACTTT.

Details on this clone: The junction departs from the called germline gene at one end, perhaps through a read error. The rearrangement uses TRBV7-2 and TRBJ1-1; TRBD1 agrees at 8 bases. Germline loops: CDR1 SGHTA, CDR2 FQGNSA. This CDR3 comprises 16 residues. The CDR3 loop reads CASTLVARTGLTEAFF. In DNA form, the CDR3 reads TGTGCCAGCACCTTAGTTGCCAGGACAGGGTTGACTGAAGCTTTCTTT.

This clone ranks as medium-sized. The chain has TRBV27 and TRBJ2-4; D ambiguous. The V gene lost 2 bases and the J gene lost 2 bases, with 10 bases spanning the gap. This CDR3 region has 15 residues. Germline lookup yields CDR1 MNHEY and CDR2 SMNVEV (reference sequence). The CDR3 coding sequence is TGTGCCAGCAGTTTAACCCAGCCTTCCAAAAACATTCAGTACTTC. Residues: CASSLTQPSKNIQYF.

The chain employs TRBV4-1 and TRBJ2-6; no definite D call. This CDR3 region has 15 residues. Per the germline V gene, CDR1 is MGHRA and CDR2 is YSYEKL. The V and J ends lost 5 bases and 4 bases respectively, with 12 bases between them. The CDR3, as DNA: TGCGCCAGCAGCTATTCGGGCAACGGGGCCAACGTCCTGACTTTC. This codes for CASSYSGNGANVLTF.

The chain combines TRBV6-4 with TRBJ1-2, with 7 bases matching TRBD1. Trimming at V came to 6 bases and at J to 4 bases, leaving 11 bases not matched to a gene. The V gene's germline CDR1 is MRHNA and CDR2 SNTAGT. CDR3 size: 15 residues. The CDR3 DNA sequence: TGTGCCAGCAGGCCTAGCGGGACAGCTGCCTATGGCTACACCTTC. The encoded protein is CASRPSGTAAYGYTF.

CDR3 bases: TGTGCCAGCAGCTCCCACGGGACCCAAGAGACCCAGTACTTC. Translation: CASSSHGTQETQYF. The rearrangement uses TRBV7-8 and TRBJ2-5; D may be TRBD1 or TRBD2 (5 bases each). From germline, CDR1 is SGHVS and CDR2 FQNEAQ. This CDR3 is 14 amino acids long. V lost 4 bases and J 1 base, leaving 10 bases between the germline ends.

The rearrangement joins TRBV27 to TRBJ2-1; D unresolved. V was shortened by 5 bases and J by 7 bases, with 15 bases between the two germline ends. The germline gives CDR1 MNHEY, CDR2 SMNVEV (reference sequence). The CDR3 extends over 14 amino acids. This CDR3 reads CASSPLPRANEQFF. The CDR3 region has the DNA TGTGCCAGCAGTCCACTCCCCCGGGCTAATGAGCAGTTCTTC.

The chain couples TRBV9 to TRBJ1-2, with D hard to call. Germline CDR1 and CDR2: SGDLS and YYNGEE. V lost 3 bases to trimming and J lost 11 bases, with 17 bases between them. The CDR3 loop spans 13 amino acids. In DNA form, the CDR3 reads TGTGCCAGCAGCGATGGAGGGAGCCAAGATTACACCTTC. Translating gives CASSDGGSQDYTF.

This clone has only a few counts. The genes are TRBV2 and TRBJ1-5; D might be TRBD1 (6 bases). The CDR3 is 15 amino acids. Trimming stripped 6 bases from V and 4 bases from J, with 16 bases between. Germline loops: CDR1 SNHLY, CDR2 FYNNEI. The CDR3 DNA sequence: TGTGCCAGCAGCTCGGGGGCCGCCTTTAATCAGCCCCAGCATTTT. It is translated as CASSSGAAFNQPQHF.

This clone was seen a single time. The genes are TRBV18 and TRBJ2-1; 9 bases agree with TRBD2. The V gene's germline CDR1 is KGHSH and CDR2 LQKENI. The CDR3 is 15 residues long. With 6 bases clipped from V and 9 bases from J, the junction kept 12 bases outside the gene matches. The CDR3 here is CASSPGVAGVGEQFF. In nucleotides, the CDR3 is TGTGCCAGCTCTCCCGGGGTAGCGGGAGTAGGTGAGCAGTTCTTC.

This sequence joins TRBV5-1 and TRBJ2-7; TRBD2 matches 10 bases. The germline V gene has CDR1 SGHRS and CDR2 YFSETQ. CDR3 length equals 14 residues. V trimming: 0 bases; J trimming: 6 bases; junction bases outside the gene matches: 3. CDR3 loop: CASSLVAGGSEQYF. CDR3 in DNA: TGCGCCAGCAGCTTGGTAGCGGGAGGCAGCGAGCAGTACTTC.

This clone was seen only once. The CDR3 region is CTSSPGQGFPYEQYF. In DNA form, the CDR3 reads TGCACCAGCAGCCCAGGACAGGGTTTCCCCTACGAGCAGTACTTC. J is TRBJ2-7 and V is TRBV1; TRBD1 is the table's D call and was not checked against the DNA. TRBV1 is shown as a pseudogene. The CDR3 covers 15 residues.